These 24 T cell receptor beta chains originate from one sample sequenced in a study of circulating and synovial CD4+ cells in juvenile arthritis. The protocol was immunoSEQ multiplex PCR, while the TCRdb copy is restricted to in-frame clones and leaves out a portion. The sample holds about 14,000 clones, approximately 80% seen once. Material for sequencing was CD4+ T cells from synovial fluid. Source of these receptors: a human patient with juvenile idiopathic arthritis. Some clones in this sample may be carry-over from other donors' samples.

The V and J genes are TRBV29-1 and TRBJ1-1, with D perhaps TRBD1 (6 bases). Germline V gene lookup returns CDR1 SQVTM and CDR2 ANQGSEA. The CDR3 has 14 residues. V lost 6 bases, J lost 5 bases, and 19 bases lay in between. The CDR3 coding sequence is TGCAGCGTCCATACAGGGCCAGCGAGAACTGAAGCTTTCTTT. Its protein product is CSVHTGPARTEAFF.

The chain is built from TRBV9 and TRBJ1-4; D not certain. CDR1 and CDR2 (germline): SGDLS, YYNGEE. The CDR3 runs 13 residues. The V end lost 3 bases, the J end lost 6 bases, and 9 bases lay between the germline ends. CDR3 nucleotides: TGTGCCAGCAGCGGTCCAGAGGATGAAAAACTGTTTTTT. It yields the protein CASSGPEDEKLFF. The full variable domain, with the rest looked up from reference TRBV9 and TRBJ1-4, is DSGVTQTPKHLITATGQRVTLRCSPRSGDLSVYWYQQSLDQGLQFLIQYYNGEERAKGNILERFSAQQFPDLHSELNLSSLELGDSALYFCASSGPEDEKLFFGSGTQLSVL.

The chain links TRBV5-1 to TRBJ2-7, with 9 positions matching TRBD1. Germline V gene data show CDR1 as SGHRS and CDR2 as YFSETQ. The CDR3 is made up of 13 amino acids. With V trimmed by 7 bases and J by 5 bases, 7 bases remained unmatched. The CDR3 spells CASSEQGANEQYF. The CDR3 DNA sequence: TGCGCCAGCTCCGAACAGGGGGCCAACGAGCAGTACTTC.

The rearrangement joins TRBV6-1 to TRBJ1-4; TRBD1 aligns across 7 bases. Germline CDR1 and CDR2: MNHNS and SASEGT. This CDR3 comprises 14 residues. The V gene end was trimmed by 1 base and the J gene end by 7 bases; junction bases not matched to a gene: 3. This CDR3 is CASSEVGGIEKLFF. CDR3 nucleotide sequence: TGTGCCAGCAGTGAAGTAGGGGGCATTGAAAAACTGTTTTTT.

On this clone: Its ends do not fully match the called genes, so a read error is possible. The chain links TRBV5-4 to TRBJ2-7, with a tentative D call TRBD2 (6 bases). This CDR3 comprises 11 residues. Germline assignment: CDR1 SGHNT and CDR2 YYREEE (reference sequence). CDR3 protein: CASSLGGVLDF. Here the CDR3 DNA reads TGTGCCAGCAGCTTAGGAGGGGTGCTGGACTTC.

This chain links TRBV2 with TRBJ1-6, with D maybe TRBD1 (6 bases). Germline V gene sequence: CDR1 SNHLY, CDR2 FYNNEI. The V and J ends lost 6 bases and 8 bases respectively, with 17 bases between them. The CDR3 covers 15 residues. The CDR3 reads CASREWGLVDSPLHF. The CDR3 coding sequence is TGTGCCAGCAGGGAATGGGGGCTCGTCGATTCACCCCTCCACTTT.

The CDR3 here is CASRPIGGYQPQHF. The DNA of the CDR3 is TGTGCCAGCCGACCTATCGGGGGGTACCAGCCCCAGCATTTT. The chain uses TRBV6-5 and TRBJ1-5; perhaps TRBD1 as D (5 bases). The CDR3 has 14 amino acids. V was pared by 8 bases and J by 7 bases, with 18 bases between. The germline gives CDR1 MNHEY, CDR2 SVGAGI.

V and J are TRBV5-5 and TRBJ2-3, with 9 bases matching TRBD1. Germline values: CDR1 SGHKS, CDR2 YYEKEE (reference sequence). The CDR3 contains 15 residues. V shed 4 bases and J 6 bases; nucleotides not matched to a gene: 9. In DNA form, the CDR3 reads TGTGCCAGCAGCCCCCCGACAGGGGGTTTTGATACGCAGTATTTT. Protein: CASSPPTGGFDTQYF.

The chain couples TRBV5-6 to TRBJ2-1; the D is unclear. CDR3 size: 11 residues. With 2 bases removed from V and 5 bases from J, the gap between germline ends came to 2 bases. Germline assignment: CDR1 SGHDT and CDR2 YYEEEE. The CDR3 DNA reads as TGTGCCAGCAGCTTCAACAATGAGCAGTTCTTC. The encoded protein is CASSFNNEQFF.

The chain combines TRBV21-1 with TRBJ2-2; the table's D call, TRBD1, was not checked against the DNA. TRBV21-1 corresponds to a pseudogene. This CDR3 region has 15 residues. The CDR3 protein is CASSKVFRNTGELFF. The CDR3 DNA follows: TGTGCCAGCAGCAAAGTATTCAGGAACACCGGGGAGCTGTTTTTT.

The rearrangement links TRBV4-3 to TRBJ2-7; the D gene is possibly TRBD2 (6 bases). Germline CDR1 reads LGHNA; CDR2 reads YSLEER. Trimming cost V 0 bases and J 2 bases, with 17 bases left between them. This CDR3 comprises 17 residues. The CDR3 coding sequence is TGCGCCAGCAGCCAAGAAACGGGGAGGTCCTTTCCCTACGAGCAGTACTTC. Its translation: CASSQETGRSFPYEQYF.

J is TRBJ1-2 and V is TRBV27, with D possibly matching TRBD1 (6 bases). Germline CDR1 is MNHEY and CDR2 is SMNVEV (reference sequence). The CDR3 length is 13 residues. The ends were cut back, 4 bases at V and 4 bases at J, with 10 bases in the middle. CDR3: CASSSQGFYGYTF. The CDR3 DNA reads as TGTGCCAGCAGTTCACAGGGTTTCTATGGCTACACCTTC.

The rearrangement links TRBV7-3 to TRBJ2-2, with TRBD1 matching 8 bases. CDR1 and CDR2 from the germline V gene are SGHTA and FQGTGA. V lost 7 bases to trimming and J lost 4 bases; unmatched junction nucleotides: 11. The CDR3 is 16 residues long. The CDR3 reads CASTLAGQAITGELFF. In DNA, the CDR3 is TGTGCCAGCACCCTGGCGGGACAGGCAATCACCGGGGAGCTGTTTTTT. The full variable domain, completed using reference TRBV7-3 and TRBJ2-2, is GAGVSQTPSNKVTEKGKYVELRCDPISGHTALYWYRQSLGQGPEFLIYFQGTGAADDSGLPNDRFFAVRPEGSVSTLKIQRTERGDSAVYLCASTLAGQAITGELFFGEGSRLTVL.

The genes are TRBV27 and TRBJ2-1; 11 bases align to TRBD2. CDR1 and CDR2 (germline): MNHEY, SMNVEV (reference sequence). The CDR3 is 13 amino acids. J gave up 10 bases and V 6 bases, and 5 bases lay outside the gene matches. The chain's CDR3 is CASSPTSGGEQFF. The CDR3 nucleotides read TGTGCCAGCAGCCCAACTAGCGGGGGAGAGCAGTTCTTC.

This clone was found once. This chain links TRBV2 with TRBJ2-1, with 8 bases that match TRBD2. V lost 4 bases, J lost 7 bases, and 6 bases stayed unmatched. The CDR3 covers 14 residues. CDR1 and CDR2 from the germline V gene are SNHLY and FYNNEI. This CDR3 is CASSVAGSLNEQFF. CDR3 in DNA: TGTGCCAGCAGTGTAGCGGGGAGCCTTAATGAGCAGTTCTTC.

V usage is TRBV6-5 and J usage is TRBJ1-4; a weak D match, TRBD1 (6 bases). The germline V gene encodes CDR1 MNHEY and CDR2 SVGAGI. The ends were cut back, 2 bases at V and 5 bases at J, with 12 bases in the middle. The CDR3 is 15 amino acids. The CDR3 loop reads CASSYRGTGNEKLFF. CDR3 bases: TGTGCCAGCAGTTACAGGGGGACGGGGAATGAAAAACTGTTTTTT.

This clone came up once. The junction and the germline gene differ at one end; a read error may be behind it. The rearrangement uses TRBV7-6 and TRBJ1-6; unclear D gene. There are 13 residues in the CDR3. The germline gives CDR1 SGHVS, CDR2 FNYEAQ. Here the CDR3 reads CASSLDPNSPLHF. The CDR3 DNA sequence: TGTGCCAGCAGCTTAGATCCTAATTCCCCCCTCCACTTT.

The V call is TRBV27, the J call TRBJ2-7; 7 bases line up with TRBD1. Germline V lookup: CDR1 MNHEY, CDR2 SMNVEV (reference sequence). After removal of 6 bases from V and 2 bases from J, the junction contained 7 bases not matched to a gene. CDR3 length: 14 amino acids. The CDR3 here is CASSGQAWAYEQYF. CDR3 in DNA: TGTGCCAGCAGCGGACAGGCTTGGGCCTACGAGCAGTACTTC.

This clone turned up a few times. This sequence joins TRBV30 and TRBJ1-6; 7 positions match TRBD1. The V gene's germline CDR1 is GTSNPN and CDR2 SVGIG (reference sequence). The CDR3 covers 14 residues. V gave up 2 bases and J gave up 10 bases; unmatched junction bases: 8. This CDR3 reads CAWSTGQEGSPLHF. The CDR3 nucleotides read TGTGCCTGGAGTACCGGACAGGAGGGGTCACCCCTCCACTTT.

V usage is TRBV5-1 and J usage is TRBJ2-5; 7 bases are a match to TRBD1. J was trimmed by 4 bases and V by 2 bases; bases with no gene match: 5. The CDR3 contains 14 residues. Per germline, CDR1 SGHRS and CDR2 YFSETQ. The CDR3 coding sequence is TGCGCCAGCAGCTTCGAGGGGGCCTTAGAGACCCAGTACTTC. This encodes CASSFEGALETQYF. Full variable domain (missing parts from reference TRBV5-1 and TRBJ2-5): KAGVTQTPRYLIKTRGQQVTLSCSPISGHRSVSWYQQTPGQGLQFLFEYFSETQRNKGNFPGRFSGRQFSNSRSEMNVSTLELGDSALYLCASSFEGALETQYFGPGTRLLVL.

The V call is TRBV6-6, the J call TRBJ1-2; D uncertain. Trimming shortened V by 2 bases and J by 7 bases, and 20 bases separated the two germline ends. The germline CDR1 and CDR2 sequences are MNHNY and SVGAGI (reference sequence). The CDR3 contains 16 residues. The CDR3 nucleotides read TGTGCCAGCAGTTACCCGCCCGGGAGGGCCTATGGTGGCTACACCTTC. Translating gives CASSYPPGRAYGGYTF.

J is TRBJ2-5 and V is TRBV2, with D possibly TRBD1 on 5 matching bases. CDR1 is SNHLY, CDR2 FYNNEI, per germline. The CDR3 has 14 amino acids. Trimming removed 7 bases from V and 7 bases from J, with 19 bases in between. In DNA, the CDR3 is TGTGCCAGCACCCAAGGGGCAGGGATTGGGACCCAGTACTTC. Translated: CASTQGAGIGTQYF.

The CDR3 loop is CASPRTGDLETQYF. CDR3 sequence (DNA): TGTGCCAGCCCTAGGACAGGGGATCTGGAGACCCAGTACTTC. V usage is TRBV2 and J usage is TRBJ2-5; 9 nucleotides align to TRBD1. This CDR3 has 14 residues. Germline V gives CDR1 SNHLY, CDR2 FYNNEI. J was trimmed by 5 bases and V by 8 bases; bases with no gene match: 9.

The chain combines TRBV7-3 with TRBJ1-1; the D is unclear. CDR3 length: 16 residues. Germline V gives CDR1 SGHTA, CDR2 FQGTGA. Trimming cost V 5 bases and J 1 base, with 17 bases left between them. DNA of the CDR3: TGTGCCAGCAGCCCCCAAGGAGGAGCGAAGAACACTGAAGCTTTCTTT. Encoded protein: CASSPQGGAKNTEAFF.